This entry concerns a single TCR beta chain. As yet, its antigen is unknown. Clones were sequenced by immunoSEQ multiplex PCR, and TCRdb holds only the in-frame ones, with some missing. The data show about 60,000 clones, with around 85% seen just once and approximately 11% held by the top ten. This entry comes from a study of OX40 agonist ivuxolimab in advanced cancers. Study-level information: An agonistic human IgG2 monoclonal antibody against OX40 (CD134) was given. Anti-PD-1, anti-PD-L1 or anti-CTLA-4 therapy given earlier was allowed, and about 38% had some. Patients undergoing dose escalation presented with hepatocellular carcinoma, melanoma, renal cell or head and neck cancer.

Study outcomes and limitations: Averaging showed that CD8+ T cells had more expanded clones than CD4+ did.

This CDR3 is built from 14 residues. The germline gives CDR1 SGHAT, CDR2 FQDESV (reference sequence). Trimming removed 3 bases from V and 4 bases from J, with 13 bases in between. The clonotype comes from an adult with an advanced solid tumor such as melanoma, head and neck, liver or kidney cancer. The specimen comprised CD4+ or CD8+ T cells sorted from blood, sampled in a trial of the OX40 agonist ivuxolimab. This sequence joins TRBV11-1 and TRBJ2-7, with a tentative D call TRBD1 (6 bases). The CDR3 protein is CASSFDRRFYEQYF. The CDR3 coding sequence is TGTGCCAGCAGCTTTGACAGGCGATTTTACGAGCAGTACTTC. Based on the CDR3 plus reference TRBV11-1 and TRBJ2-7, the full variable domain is EAEVAQSPRYKITEKSQAVAFWCDPISGHATLYWYRQILGQGPELLVQFQDESVVDDSQLPKDRFSAERLKGVDSTLKIQPAELGDSAMYLCASSFDRRFYEQYFGPGTRLTVT.